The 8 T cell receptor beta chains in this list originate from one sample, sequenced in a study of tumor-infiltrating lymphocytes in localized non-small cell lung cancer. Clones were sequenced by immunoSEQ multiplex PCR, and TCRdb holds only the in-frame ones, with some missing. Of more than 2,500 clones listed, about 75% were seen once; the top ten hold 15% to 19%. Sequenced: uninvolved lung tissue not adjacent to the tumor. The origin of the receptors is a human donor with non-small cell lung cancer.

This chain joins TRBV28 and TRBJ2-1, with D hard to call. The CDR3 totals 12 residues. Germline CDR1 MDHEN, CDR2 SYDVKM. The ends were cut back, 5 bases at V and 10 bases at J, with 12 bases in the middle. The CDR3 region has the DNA TGTGCCAGCAGTGACGGCGGCAGGGAGCAGTTCTTC. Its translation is CASSDGGREQFF.

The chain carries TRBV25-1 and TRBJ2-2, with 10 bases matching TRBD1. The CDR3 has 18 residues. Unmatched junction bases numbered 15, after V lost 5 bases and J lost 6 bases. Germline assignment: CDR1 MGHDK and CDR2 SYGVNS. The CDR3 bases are TGTGCCAGCAGTCCAGTGATGTTTGGGACAGGGGTGGCCGGGGAGCTGTTTTTT. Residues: CASSPVMFGTGVAGELFF.

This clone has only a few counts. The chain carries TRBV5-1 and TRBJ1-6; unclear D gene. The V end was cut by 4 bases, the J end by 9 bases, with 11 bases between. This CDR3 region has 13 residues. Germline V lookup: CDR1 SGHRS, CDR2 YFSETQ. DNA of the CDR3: TGCGCCAGCAGCGAGGGAGGGAGTTCACCCCTCCACTTT. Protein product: CASSEGGSSPLHF.

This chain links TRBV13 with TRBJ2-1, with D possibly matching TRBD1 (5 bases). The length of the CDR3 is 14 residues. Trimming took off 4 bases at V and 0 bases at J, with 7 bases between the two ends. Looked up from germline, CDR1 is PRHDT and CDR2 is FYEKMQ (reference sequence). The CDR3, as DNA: TGTGCCAGCAGCTCGACAGTCTCCTACAATGAGCAGTTCTTC. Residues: CASSSTVSYNEQFF.

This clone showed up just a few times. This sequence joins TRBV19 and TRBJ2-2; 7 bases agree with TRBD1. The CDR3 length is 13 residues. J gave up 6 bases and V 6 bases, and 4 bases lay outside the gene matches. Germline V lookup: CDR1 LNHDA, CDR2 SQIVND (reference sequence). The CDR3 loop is CASRGRGSGELFF. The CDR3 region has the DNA TGTGCCAGTAGGGGCAGGGGGTCCGGGGAGCTGTTTTTT. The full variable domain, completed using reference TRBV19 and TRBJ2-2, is DGGITQSPKYLFRKEGQNVTLSCEQNLNHDAMYWYRQDPGQGLRLIYYSQIVNDFQKGDIAEGYSVSREKKESFPLTVTSAQKNPTAFYLCASRGRGSGELFFGEGSRLTVL.

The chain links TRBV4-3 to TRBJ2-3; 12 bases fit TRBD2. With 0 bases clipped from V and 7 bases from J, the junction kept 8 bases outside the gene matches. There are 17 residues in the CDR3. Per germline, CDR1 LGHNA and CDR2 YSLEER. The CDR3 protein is CASSQESSGGALNTQYF. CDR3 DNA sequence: TGCGCCAGCAGCCAAGAGTCTAGCGGGGGGGCTTTGAATACGCAGTATTTT.

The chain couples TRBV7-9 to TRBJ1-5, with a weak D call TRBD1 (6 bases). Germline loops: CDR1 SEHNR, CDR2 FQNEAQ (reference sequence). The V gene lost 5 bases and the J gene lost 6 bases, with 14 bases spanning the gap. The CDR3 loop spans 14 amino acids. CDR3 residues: CASSLGQGTQPQHF. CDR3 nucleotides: TGTGCCAGCAGCCTAGGCCAGGGGACTCAGCCCCAGCATTTT.

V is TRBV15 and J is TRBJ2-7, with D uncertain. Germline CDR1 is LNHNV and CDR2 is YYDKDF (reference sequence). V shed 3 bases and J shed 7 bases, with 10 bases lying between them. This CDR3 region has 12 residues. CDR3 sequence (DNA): TGTGCCACCAGCAGCCACAAAGGTGAGCAGTACTTC. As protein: CATSSHKGEQYF. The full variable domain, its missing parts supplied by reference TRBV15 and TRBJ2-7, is DAMVIQNPRYQVTQFGKPVTLSCSQTLNHNVMYWYQQKSSQAPKLLFHYYDKDFNNEADTPDNFQSRRPNTSFCFLDIRSPGLGDTAMYLCATSSHKGEQYFGPGTRLTVT.